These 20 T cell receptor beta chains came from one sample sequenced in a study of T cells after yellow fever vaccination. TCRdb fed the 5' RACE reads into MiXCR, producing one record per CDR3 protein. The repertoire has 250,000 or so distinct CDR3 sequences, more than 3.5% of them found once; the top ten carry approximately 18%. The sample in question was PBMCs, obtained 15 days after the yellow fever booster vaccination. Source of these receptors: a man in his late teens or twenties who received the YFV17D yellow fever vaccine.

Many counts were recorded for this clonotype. The CDR3 sequence is CASSPAGWNTGELFF. DNA for the CDR3: TGCGCCAGCAGCCCCGCGGGATGGAACACCGGGGAGCTGTTTTTT. The V and J genes are TRBV5-1 and TRBJ2-2; tentatively, D is TRBD2 (6 bases). Germline V gene sequence: CDR1 SGHRS, CDR2 YFSETQ. The CDR3 has 15 amino acids. With 4 bases removed from V and 1 base from J, the gap between germline ends came to 11 bases.

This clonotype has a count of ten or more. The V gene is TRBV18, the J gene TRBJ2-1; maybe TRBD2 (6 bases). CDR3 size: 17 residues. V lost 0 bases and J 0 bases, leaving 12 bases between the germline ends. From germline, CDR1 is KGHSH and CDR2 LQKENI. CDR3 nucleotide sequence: TGTGCCAGCTCACCACCGGGACTTTCGAGCTCCTACAATGAGCAGTTCTTC. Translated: CASSPPGLSSSYNEQFF.

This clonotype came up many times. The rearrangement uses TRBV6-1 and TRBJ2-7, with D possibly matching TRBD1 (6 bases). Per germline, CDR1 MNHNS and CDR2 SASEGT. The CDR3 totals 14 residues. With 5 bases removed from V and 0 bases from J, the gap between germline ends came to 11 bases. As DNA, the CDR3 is TGTGCCAGCAGTAGACAGGAGAGCTCCTACGAGCAGTACGTC. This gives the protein CASSRQESSYEQYV.

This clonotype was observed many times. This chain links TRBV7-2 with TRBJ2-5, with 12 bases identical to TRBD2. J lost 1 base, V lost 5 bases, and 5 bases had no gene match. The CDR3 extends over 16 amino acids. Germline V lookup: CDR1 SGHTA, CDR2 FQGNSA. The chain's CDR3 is CASSQSSGGAQETQYF. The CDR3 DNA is TGTGCCAGCAGCCAATCTAGCGGGGGGGCCCAAGAGACCCAGTACTTC. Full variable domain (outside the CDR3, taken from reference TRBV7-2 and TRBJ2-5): GAGVSQSPSNKVTEKGKDVELRCDPISGHTALYWYRQSLGQGLEFLIYFQGNSAPDKSGLPSDRFSAERTGGSVSTLTIQRTQQEDSAVYLCASSQSSGGAQETQYFGPGTRLLVL.

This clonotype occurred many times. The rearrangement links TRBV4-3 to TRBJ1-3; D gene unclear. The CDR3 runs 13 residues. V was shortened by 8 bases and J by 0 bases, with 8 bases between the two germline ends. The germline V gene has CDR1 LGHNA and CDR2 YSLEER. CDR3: CASAEYSGNTIYF. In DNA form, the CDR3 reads TGCGCCAGCGCAGAATACTCTGGAAACACCATATATTTT.

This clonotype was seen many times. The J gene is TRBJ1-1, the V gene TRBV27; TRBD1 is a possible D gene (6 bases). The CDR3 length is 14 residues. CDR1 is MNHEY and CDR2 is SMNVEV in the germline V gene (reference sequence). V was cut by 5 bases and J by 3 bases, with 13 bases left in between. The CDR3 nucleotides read TGTGCCAGCAGTGCCCCCGGGGGCTACACTGAAGCTTTCTTT. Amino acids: CASSAPGGYTEAFF.

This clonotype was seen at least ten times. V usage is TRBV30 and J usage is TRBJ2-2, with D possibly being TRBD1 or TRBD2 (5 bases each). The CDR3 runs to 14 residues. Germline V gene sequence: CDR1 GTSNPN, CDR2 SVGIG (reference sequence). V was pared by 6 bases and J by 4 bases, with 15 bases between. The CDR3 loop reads CACNLGPITGELFF. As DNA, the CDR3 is TGTGCCTGTAACCTGGGACCAATCACCGGGGAGCTGTTTTTT.

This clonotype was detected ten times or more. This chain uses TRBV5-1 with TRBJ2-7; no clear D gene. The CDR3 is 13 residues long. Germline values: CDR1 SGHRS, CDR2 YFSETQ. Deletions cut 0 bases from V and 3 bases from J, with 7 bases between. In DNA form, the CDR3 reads TGCGCCAGCAGCTTGGCCGCAGGCTACGAGCAGTACGTC. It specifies CASSLAAGYEQYV.

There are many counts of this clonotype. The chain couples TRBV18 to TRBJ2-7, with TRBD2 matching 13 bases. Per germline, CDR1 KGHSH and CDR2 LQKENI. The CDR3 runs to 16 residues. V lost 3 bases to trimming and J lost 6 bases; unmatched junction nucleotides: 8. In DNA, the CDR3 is TGTGCCAGCTCACCGACTCCGGGACTAGCGGGGCGCGAGCAGTACTTC. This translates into CASSPTPGLAGREQYF.

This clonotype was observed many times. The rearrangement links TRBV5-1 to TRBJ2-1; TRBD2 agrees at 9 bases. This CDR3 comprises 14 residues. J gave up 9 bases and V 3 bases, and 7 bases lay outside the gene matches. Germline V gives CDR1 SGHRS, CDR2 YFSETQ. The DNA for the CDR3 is TGCGCCAGCAGCTCTTCTAGCGGGGTGGTTGAGCAGTTCTTC. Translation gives CASSSSSGVVEQFF.

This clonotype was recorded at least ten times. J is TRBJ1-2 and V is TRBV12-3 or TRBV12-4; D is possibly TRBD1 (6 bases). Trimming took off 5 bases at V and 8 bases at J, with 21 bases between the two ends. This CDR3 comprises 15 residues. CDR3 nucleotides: TGTGCCAGCAGTACGGCCCAAGGGGGAGCGGGGGGCTACACCTTC. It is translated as CASSTAQGGAGGYTF.

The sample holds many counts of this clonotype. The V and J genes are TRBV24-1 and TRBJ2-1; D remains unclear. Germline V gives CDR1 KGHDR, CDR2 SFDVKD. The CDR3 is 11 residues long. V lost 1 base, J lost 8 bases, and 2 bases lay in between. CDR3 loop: CATSDFYEQFF. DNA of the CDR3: TGTGCCACCAGTGATTTTTATGAGCAGTTCTTC.

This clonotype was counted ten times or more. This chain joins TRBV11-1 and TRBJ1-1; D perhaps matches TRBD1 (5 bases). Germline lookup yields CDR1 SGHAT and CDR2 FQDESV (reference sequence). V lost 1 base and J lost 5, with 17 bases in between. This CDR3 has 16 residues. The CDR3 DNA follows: TGTGCCAGCAGCTTAGACCGGGACCGGGGACGGACTGAAGCTTTCTTT. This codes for CASSLDRDRGRTEAFF.

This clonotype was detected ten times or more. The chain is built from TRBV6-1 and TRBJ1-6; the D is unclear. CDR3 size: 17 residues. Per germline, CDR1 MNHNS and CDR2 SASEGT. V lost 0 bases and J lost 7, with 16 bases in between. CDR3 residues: CASSEAPGSGGNSPLHF. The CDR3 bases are TGTGCCAGCAGTGAAGCCCCCGGTTCGGGCGGAAATTCACCCCTCCACTTT.

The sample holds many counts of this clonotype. The CDR3 DNA is TGTGCCAGCAGCCAAGATTGGGGACAGGGGGACGAGCAGTACGTC. Its translation is CASSQDWGQGDEQYV. The chain is built from TRBV4-2 and TRBJ2-7; 11 bases match TRBD1. The germline CDR1 and CDR2 sequences are LGHNA and YNFKEQ. After removal of 0 bases from V and 5 bases from J, the junction contained 3 bases not matched to a gene. The CDR3 runs 15 residues.

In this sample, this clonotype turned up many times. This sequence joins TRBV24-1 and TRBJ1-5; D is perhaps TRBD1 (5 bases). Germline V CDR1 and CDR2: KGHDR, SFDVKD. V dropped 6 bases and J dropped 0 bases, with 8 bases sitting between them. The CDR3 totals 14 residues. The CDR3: CATSSQGSNQPQHF. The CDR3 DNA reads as TGTGCCACCAGTTCCCAGGGTAGCAATCAGCCCCAGCATTTT.

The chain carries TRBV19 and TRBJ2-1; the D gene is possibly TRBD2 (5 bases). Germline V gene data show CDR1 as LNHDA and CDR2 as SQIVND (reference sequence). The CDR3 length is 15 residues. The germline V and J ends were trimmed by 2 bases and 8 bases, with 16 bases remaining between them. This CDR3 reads CASSITSSRSHEQFF. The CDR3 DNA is TGTGCCAGTAGTATAACATCTAGCCGGTCCCATGAGCAGTTCTTC.

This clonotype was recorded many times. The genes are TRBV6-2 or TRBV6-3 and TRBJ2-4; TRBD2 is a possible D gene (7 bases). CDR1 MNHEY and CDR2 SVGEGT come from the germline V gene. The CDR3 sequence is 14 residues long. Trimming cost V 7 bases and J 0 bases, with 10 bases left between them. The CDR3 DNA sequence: TGTGCCAGCACTCGGGGGGCAGCCAAAAACATTCAGTACTTC. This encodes CASTRGAAKNIQYF.

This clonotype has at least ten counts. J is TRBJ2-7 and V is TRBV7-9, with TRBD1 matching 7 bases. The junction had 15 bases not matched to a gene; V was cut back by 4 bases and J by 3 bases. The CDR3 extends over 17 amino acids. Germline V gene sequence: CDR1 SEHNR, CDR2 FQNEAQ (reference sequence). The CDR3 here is CASSSLSTGDQFYEQYF. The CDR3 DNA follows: TGTGCCAGCAGCTCACTGAGTACAGGGGATCAGTTCTACGAGCAGTACTTC.

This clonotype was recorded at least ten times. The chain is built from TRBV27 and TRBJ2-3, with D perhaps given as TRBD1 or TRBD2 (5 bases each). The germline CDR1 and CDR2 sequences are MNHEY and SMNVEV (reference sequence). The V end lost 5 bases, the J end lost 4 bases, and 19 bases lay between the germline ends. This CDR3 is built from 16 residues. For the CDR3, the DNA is TGTGCCAGCAGTGAATGGGGCGGGCTGGGGTCAGATACGCAGTATTTT. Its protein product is CASSEWGGLGSDTQYF.